These 7 T cell receptor beta chains share one sample of origin, sequenced in a study of blood T cells in healthy people across ages. Sample-barcoded 5' priming and a J-beta primer mix drove a second PCR of roughly 6 to 12 cycles. Each CDR3 protein is one row after TCRdb ran MiXCR on the 5' RACE reads. The data hold some 890,000 distinct CDR3 sequences, with roughly 28% observed a single time. These data were also reused for a study on T cells of mothers and their children.

Sequencing input: blood. Receptor source: a middle-aged woman in good health.

The chain joins TRBV7-9 to TRBJ2-7; 10 bases are shared with TRBD1. The CDR3 is 15 residues long. Germline CDR1 reads SEHNR; CDR2 reads FQNEAQ (reference sequence). V lost 5 bases to trimming and J lost 3 bases; unmatched junction nucleotides: 7. In nucleotides, the CDR3 is TGTGCCAGCAGCAGTACGGGACAGGGGTGCTACGAGCAGTACTTC. Its translation: CASSSTGQGCYEQYF.

The chain recombines TRBV28 with TRBJ2-5, with 7 bases aligning to TRBD1. The V gene's germline CDR1 is MDHEN and CDR2 SYDVKM. This CDR3 contains 15 residues. V was pared by 6 bases and J by 7 bases, with 14 bases of the junction left unmatched. The CDR3 nucleotides are TGTGCCAGCAGGCCTACAGGGGCCCAAGGGGGGACCCAGTACTTC. Its translation: CASRPTGAQGGTQYF.

V and J are TRBV6-1 and TRBJ2-7, with D possibly TRBD2 on 6 matching bases. V lost 3 bases to trimming and J lost 3 bases, with 15 bases between them. This CDR3 spans 15 amino acids. Germline values: CDR1 MNHNS, CDR2 SASEGT. DNA of the CDR3: TGTGCCAGCAGTGAGGGGTCGGTGGGGGGCTACGAGCAGTACTTC. Translation: CASSEGSVGGYEQYF.

In its sample, this clonotype was seen many times. This rearrangement joins TRBV20-1 to TRBJ2-5; no clear D. The length of the CDR3 is 12 residues. Germline V CDR1 and CDR2: DFQATT, SNEGSKA (reference sequence). Trimming took off 6 bases at V and 3 bases at J, with 11 bases between the two ends. The CDR3 DNA follows: TGCAGTGCCTCCCCGTGGGAAGAGACCCAGTACTTC. Protein product: CSASPWEETQYF.

The J gene is TRBJ2-4, the V gene TRBV7-2; 11 positions agree with TRBD1. Germline V gene lookup returns CDR1 SGHTA and CDR2 FQGNSA. This CDR3 is built from 16 residues. V lost 0 bases, J lost 8 bases, and 6 bases stayed unmatched. The CDR3 bases are TGTGCCAGCAGCTTAGCCGGGACAGGGGGAACACACATTCAGTACTTC. Its translation is CASSLAGTGGTHIQYF.

The table lists this clonotype with many counts. V is TRBV29-1 and J is TRBJ2-7; 7 positions match TRBD1. The trim removed 3 bases at V and 7 bases at J, leaving 6 bases unmatched. The CDR3 covers 12 residues. Germline V gives CDR1 SQVTM, CDR2 ANQGSEA. As DNA, the CDR3 is TGCAGCGTTGAGAAGGGGGCGAGGGAGCAGTACTTC. Encoded protein: CSVEKGAREQYF.

The J gene is TRBJ2-2, the V gene TRBV9; 7 nucleotides align to TRBD1. V shed 7 bases, J shed 2 bases, and the junction held 11 bases outside the gene matches. This CDR3 contains 16 residues. The germline V gene has CDR1 SGDLS and CDR2 YYNGEE. CDR3 in amino acids: CASGDSQWINTGELFF. CDR3 nucleotides: TGTGCCAGCGGGGACAGCCAATGGATCAACACCGGGGAGCTGTTTTTT.